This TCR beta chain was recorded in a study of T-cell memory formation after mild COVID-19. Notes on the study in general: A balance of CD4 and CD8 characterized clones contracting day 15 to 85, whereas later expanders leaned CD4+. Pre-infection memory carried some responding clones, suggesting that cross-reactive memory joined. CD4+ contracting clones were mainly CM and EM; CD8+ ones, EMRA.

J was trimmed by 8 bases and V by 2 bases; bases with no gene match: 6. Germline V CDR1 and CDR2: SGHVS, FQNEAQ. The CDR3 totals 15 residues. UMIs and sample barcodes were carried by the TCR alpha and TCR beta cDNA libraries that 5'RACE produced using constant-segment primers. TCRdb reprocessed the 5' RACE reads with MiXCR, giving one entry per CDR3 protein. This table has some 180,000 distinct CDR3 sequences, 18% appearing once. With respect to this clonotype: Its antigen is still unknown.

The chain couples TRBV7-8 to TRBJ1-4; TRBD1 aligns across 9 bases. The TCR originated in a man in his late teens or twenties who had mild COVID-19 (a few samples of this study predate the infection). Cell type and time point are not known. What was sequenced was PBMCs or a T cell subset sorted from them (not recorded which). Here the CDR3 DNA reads TGTGCCAGCAGCTTATACGGGACAGGGTACGAAAAACTGTTTTTT. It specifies CASSLYGTGYEKLFF.